Below are 7 T cell receptor beta chains sequenced from a single sample in a study of monozygotic twins with cystic fibrosis. Profiling relied on immunoSEQ multiplex PCR, and the TCRdb table lists in-frame clones only, not all of them. The table shows about 30,000 clones, with 90% occurring only once. Input material: blood. Receptors were obtained from a girl aged 2 to 9 with cystic fibrosis.

J is TRBJ1-2 and V is TRBV7-9; D gene unclear. V lost 5 bases to trimming and J lost 2 bases, with 15 bases between them. The CDR3 length is 15 residues. Germline CDR1 and CDR2: SEHNR and FQNEAQ (reference sequence). The CDR3 DNA sequence: TGTGCCAGCAGCCTACCCGGGCCTAAAAACTATGGCTACACCTTC. Residues: CASSLPGPKNYGYTF.

V and J are TRBV7-2 and TRBJ2-7, with D unclear. Germline V gives CDR1 SGHTA, CDR2 FQGNSA. The CDR3 sequence is 14 residues long. V shed 2 bases and J shed 0 bases, with 8 bases lying between them. The chain's CDR3 is CASSLRANSYEQYF. Here the CDR3 DNA reads TGTGCCAGCAGCTTACGGGCCAACTCCTACGAGCAGTACTTC.

The CDR3: CAWSRDRGLGYTF. CDR3 nucleotides: TGTGCCTGGAGCCGGGACAGGGGCCTAGGCTACACCTTC. The rearrangement uses TRBV30 and TRBJ1-2, with 10 bases matching TRBD1. J gave up 8 bases and V 3 bases, and 6 bases lay outside the gene matches. Per the germline V gene, CDR1 is GTSNPN and CDR2 is SVGIG (reference sequence). The CDR3 consists of 13 residues.

The chain recombines TRBV27 with TRBJ2-5; 7 nucleotides agree with TRBD1. The CDR3 totals 15 residues. Germline-derived CDR1 and CDR2 are MNHEY and SMNVEV (reference sequence). V lost 4 bases to trimming and J lost 5 bases; unmatched junction nucleotides: 10. The CDR3 loop reads CASSSMGQRRETQYF. The CDR3 coding sequence is TGTGCCAGCAGTTCAATGGGACAGCGGCGGGAGACCCAGTACTTC.

This sequence joins TRBV6-4 and TRBJ1-6; no firm D call. Per germline, CDR1 MRHNA and CDR2 SNTAGT. Deletions cut 0 bases from V and 8 bases from J, with 5 bases between. The CDR3 is 13 amino acids. The CDR3 region has the DNA TGTGCCAGCAGTGACTCTGAGTATTCACCCCTCCACTTT. It yields the protein CASSDSEYSPLHF.

The V gene is TRBV21-1, the J gene TRBJ2-7. TRBV21-1 is classified as a pseudogene. This CDR3 is built from 16 residues. CDR3 residues: CASSKEAATHYYEQYF. CDR3 nucleotide sequence: TGTGCCAGCAGCAAAGAGGCAGCAACACATTACTACGAGCAGTACTTC.

This sequence joins TRBV9 and TRBJ1-1; D remains unclear. Deletions cut 2 bases from V and 7 bases from J, with 15 bases between. This CDR3 comprises 14 residues. The germline V gene has CDR1 SGDLS and CDR2 YYNGEE. CDR3: CASSVMASDGEAFF. The CDR3 DNA sequence: TGTGCCAGCAGCGTCATGGCATCAGACGGTGAAGCTTTCTTT.